This TCR beta chain was captured by sequencing in a study of blood T cell repertoires in COVID-19. Study information: Some COVID-19 samples were acute and others convalescent; all came from the United States, Italy and Spain. The cDNA or gDNA used as material had been derived from T cells, B-cell-depleted T cells, or PBMCs.

V was pared by 5 bases and J by 3 bases, with 14 bases between. The CDR3 is made up of 14 amino acids. From germline, CDR1 is MNHEY and CDR2 SVGEGT. Libraries were prepared by immunoSEQ multiplex PCR; TCRdb keeps only in-frame clonotypes and omits some of them. The table has hundreds of thousands of clones, 70% to 90% seen once. Source material: peripheral blood. The chain recombines TRBV6-2 or TRBV6-3 with TRBJ2-7, with D possibly TRBD2 on 5 matching bases. The sequence came from a man older than 75 with acute or convalescent COVID-19. The CDR3 DNA reads as TGTGCCAGCAGTCTCGTCCCGAGGGTCTACGAGCAGTACTTC. Its protein product is CASSLVPRVYEQYF.